Below, 18 T cell receptor beta chains from the same sample are listed, as sequenced in a study of T cells in localized non-small cell lung cancer (dated by TCRdb to the early 2020s). The protocol used for the library was the immunoSEQ multiplex PCR assay. TCRdb's version of the immuneACCESS table is confined to in-frame rearrangements and falls short of the full clone set. An unresolved V gene accounts for under half of the shortfall where checked; the remainder is of unknown origin. In all, the sample holds roughly 4,000 clones, and roughly 25% of those were seen once. In total, the top ten clones hold around 7.8% of the sample. Sequences were derived from lung tumor tissue, sampled before any cancer treatment. These receptors originate from a woman aged 40-75 years with stage I lung adenocarcinoma.

The V gene is TRBV6-8, the J gene TRBJ2-2, with D unresolved. CDR1 is MNHGY, CDR2 SAAAGT, per germline. The CDR3 totals 13 residues. The V end was cut by 6 bases, the J end by 6 bases, with 11 bases between. The CDR3 here is CASSLRFPGELFF. The CDR3 nucleotides read TGTGCCAGCAGCCTCCGGTTCCCCGGGGAGCTGTTTTTT.

This clone was detected only a few times. The rearrangement uses TRBV6-8 and TRBJ2-7; TRBD1 aligns across 12 bases. From germline, CDR1 is MNHGY and CDR2 SAAAGT. The CDR3 has 16 amino acids. The J segment lost 5 bases and the V segment lost 0 bases, leaving 5 bases of the junction unmatched. The CDR3 DNA reads as TGTGCCAGCAGTTACTCGGGGACAGGGGGCCGTAACGAGCAGTACTTC. This translates into CASSYSGTGGRNEQYF.

The genes are TRBV28 and TRBJ2-5; 7 nucleotides align to TRBD2. Germline lookup yields CDR1 MDHEN and CDR2 SYDVKM. The junction had 11 bases not matched to a gene; V was cut back by 5 bases and J by 5 bases. The CDR3 runs 15 residues. Here the CDR3 reads CASSPHLTSRETQYF. DNA for the CDR3: TGTGCCAGCAGTCCCCATCTGACTAGCCGCGAGACCCAGTACTTC.

This chain links TRBV30 with TRBJ1-1; the D is unclear. V was trimmed by 4 bases and J by 5 bases, leaving 8 bases between them. Germline V gene data show CDR1 as GTSNPN and CDR2 as SVGIG (reference sequence). The CDR3 is 11 amino acids. CDR3 bases: TGTGCCTGGAAGCTGGGGACTGAAGCTTTCTTT. Translating it yields CAWKLGTEAFF.

V is TRBV29-1 and J is TRBJ2-3; 7 nucleotides align to TRBD1. Germline CDR1 SQVTM, CDR2 ANQGSEA. The junction had 9 bases not matched to a gene; V was cut back by 7 bases and J by 2 bases. CDR3 size: 14 residues. CDR3 nucleotides: TGCAGCGCTCCAGACAGGGCCCTCACAGATACGCAGTATTTT. Its translation is CSAPDRALTDTQYF.

This clone was counted between two and nine times. The chain recombines TRBV29-1 with TRBJ1-5; weak D call: TRBD1 (5 bases). There are 16 residues in the CDR3. CDR1 and CDR2 (germline): SQVTM, ANQGSEA. With 4 bases removed from V and 9 bases from J, the gap between germline ends came to 25 bases. The CDR3 sequence is CSVASTGTELGAPQHF. CDR3 DNA sequence: TGCAGCGTTGCGTCCACCGGGACCGAGCTTGGGGCGCCCCAGCATTTT.

This rearrangement joins TRBV18 to TRBJ1-2; D is undetermined. The CDR3 has 12 amino acids. The V end lost 2 bases, the J end lost 6 bases, and 7 bases lay between the germline ends. Germline-derived CDR1 and CDR2 are KGHSH and LQKENI. CDR3 coding DNA: TGTGCCAGCTCACCAGGGAGGGATGGCTACACCTTC. Translation: CASSPGRDGYTF.

This clone showed up just a few times. The chain combines TRBV9 with TRBJ2-3; possible D gene TRBD1, 5 bases. This CDR3 is built from 15 residues. Germline CDR1 is SGDLS and CDR2 is YYNGEE. V was cut by 3 bases and J by 0 bases, with 11 bases left in between. The CDR3 nucleotides read TGTGCCAGCAGCGCCGACAGCTCTAGCACAGATACGCAGTATTTT. Translation: CASSADSSSTDTQYF.

This clone rates as medium-sized. V is TRBV6-8 and J is TRBJ2-3; weak D call: TRBD2 (6 bases). Germline-derived CDR1 and CDR2 are MNHGY and SAAAGT. Trimming left V 5 bases short and J 2 bases short, with 14 bases between. The CDR3 loop spans 15 amino acids. The CDR3 region is CASSEEGSATDTQYF. The CDR3, as DNA: TGTGCCAGCAGTGAGGAGGGGTCGGCCACAGATACGCAGTATTTT.

In this sample, this clone turned up a few times. The chain couples TRBV6-8 to TRBJ2-7, with 8 bases aligning to TRBD2. Trimming cost V 8 bases and J 3 bases; bases outside gene matches: 9. Germline-derived CDR1 and CDR2 are MNHGY and SAAAGT. The length of the CDR3 is 14 residues. The CDR3: CASRSGTRDYEQYF. CDR3 in DNA: TGTGCCAGCCGGTCCGGGACTAGGGACTACGAGCAGTACTTC.

J is TRBJ2-1 and V is TRBV5-1; D may be TRBD1 (6 bases). Germline V lookup: CDR1 SGHRS, CDR2 YFSETQ. This CDR3 has 14 residues. V lost 3 bases and J lost 7, with 14 bases in between. CDR3 region: CASSSASGQNEQFF. The CDR3 bases are TGCGCCAGCAGCTCGGCATCAGGACAGAATGAGCAGTTCTTC.

This chain uses TRBV18 with TRBJ1-5; maybe TRBD1 (6 bases). Per germline, CDR1 KGHSH and CDR2 LQKENI. The CDR3 consists of 15 residues. The V and J ends lost 0 bases and 6 bases respectively, with 12 bases between them. The CDR3 loop reads CASSPPGAGVQPQHF. CDR3 nucleotides: TGTGCCAGCTCACCACCGGGGGCGGGGGTTCAGCCCCAGCATTTT.

The rearrangement uses TRBV28 and TRBJ2-3, with D hard to call. V was clipped by 3 bases and J by 2 bases, with 3 bases between them. The germline V gene has CDR1 MDHEN and CDR2 SYDVKM. The CDR3 is made up of 12 amino acids. CDR3 sequence (DNA): TGTGCCAGCAGTTTCCTCACAGATACGCAGTATTTT. Protein product: CASSFLTDTQYF. Using reference TRBV28 and TRBJ2-3 for the parts outside the CDR3, the full variable domain is DVKVTQSSRYLVKRTGEKVFLECVQDMDHENMFWYRQDPGLGLRLIYFSYDVKMKEKGDIPEGYSVSREKKERFSLILESASTNQTSMYLCASSFLTDTQYFGPGTRLTVL.

This chain joins TRBV6-8 and TRBJ1-3; 7 bases line up with TRBD1. Germline V gives CDR1 MNHGY, CDR2 SAAAGT. The CDR3 sequence is 14 residues long. V was clipped by 5 bases and J by 4 bases; unmatched bases: 5. The CDR3 reads CASSRDSTGNTIYF. The CDR3 nucleotides are TGTGCCAGCAGTCGGGACAGTACCGGAAACACCATATATTTT.

The table lists this clone with a few counts. The chain combines TRBV6-8 with TRBJ1-1, with D unresolved. This CDR3 is built from 15 residues. V was shortened by 5 bases and J by 5 bases, with 18 bases between the two germline ends. Germline V lookup: CDR1 MNHGY, CDR2 SAAAGT. The CDR3: CASSDREIRRTEAFF. CDR3 in DNA: TGTGCCAGCAGTGACCGGGAAATCAGGAGGACTGAAGCTTTCTTT.

This clone was recorded a few times. This chain links TRBV11-3 with TRBJ2-5; 13 bases align to TRBD2. Germline trimming cut 5 bases from V and 2 bases from J; bases unmatched to any gene: 8. The CDR3 runs to 17 residues. Germline assignment: CDR1 SGHNT and CDR2 YENEEA. Here the CDR3 reads CASSQLGLAGVQETQYF. CDR3 bases: TGTGCCAGCAGCCAACTCGGACTAGCGGGGGTTCAAGAGACCCAGTACTTC.

The CDR3 spells CASSPYRDSDYGYTF. CDR3 DNA sequence: TGTGCCAGCAGTCCATACCGGGACAGCGACTATGGCTACACCTTC. This rearrangement joins TRBV9 to TRBJ1-2; the match to TRBD1 covers 7 bases. This CDR3 has 15 residues. The germline V gene has CDR1 SGDLS and CDR2 YYNGEE. V shed 5 bases and J 3 bases; nucleotides not matched to a gene: 10.

This clone is judged medium-sized. This rearrangement joins TRBV6-8 to TRBJ2-1, with 8 bases fitting TRBD2. V lost 2 bases and J lost 6; bases outside the gene matches: 6. Per germline, CDR1 MNHGY and CDR2 SAAAGT. The CDR3 has 15 amino acids. The CDR3 DNA is TGTGCCAGCAGTTACACCGGGGGGGGAAGCAATGAGCAGTTCTTC. It translates to CASSYTGGGSNEQFF.